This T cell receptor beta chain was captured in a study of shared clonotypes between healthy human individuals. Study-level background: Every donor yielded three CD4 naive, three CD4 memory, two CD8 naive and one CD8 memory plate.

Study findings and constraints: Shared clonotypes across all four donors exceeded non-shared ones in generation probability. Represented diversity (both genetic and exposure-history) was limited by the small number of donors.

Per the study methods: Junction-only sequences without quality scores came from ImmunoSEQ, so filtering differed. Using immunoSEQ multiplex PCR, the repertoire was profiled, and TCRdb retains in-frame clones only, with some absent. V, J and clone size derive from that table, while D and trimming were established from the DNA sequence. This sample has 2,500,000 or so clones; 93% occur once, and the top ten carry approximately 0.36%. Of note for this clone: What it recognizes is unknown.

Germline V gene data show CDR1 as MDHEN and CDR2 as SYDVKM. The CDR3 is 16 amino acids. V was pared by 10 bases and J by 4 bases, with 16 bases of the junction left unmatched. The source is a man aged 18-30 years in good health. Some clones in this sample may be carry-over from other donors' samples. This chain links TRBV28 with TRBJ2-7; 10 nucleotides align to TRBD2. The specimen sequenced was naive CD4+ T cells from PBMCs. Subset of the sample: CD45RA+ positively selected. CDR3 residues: CATLSSSGSFRYEQYF. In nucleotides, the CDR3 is TGTGCCACGCTCTCCTCTAGCGGGAGTTTTAGGTACGAGCAGTACTTC.